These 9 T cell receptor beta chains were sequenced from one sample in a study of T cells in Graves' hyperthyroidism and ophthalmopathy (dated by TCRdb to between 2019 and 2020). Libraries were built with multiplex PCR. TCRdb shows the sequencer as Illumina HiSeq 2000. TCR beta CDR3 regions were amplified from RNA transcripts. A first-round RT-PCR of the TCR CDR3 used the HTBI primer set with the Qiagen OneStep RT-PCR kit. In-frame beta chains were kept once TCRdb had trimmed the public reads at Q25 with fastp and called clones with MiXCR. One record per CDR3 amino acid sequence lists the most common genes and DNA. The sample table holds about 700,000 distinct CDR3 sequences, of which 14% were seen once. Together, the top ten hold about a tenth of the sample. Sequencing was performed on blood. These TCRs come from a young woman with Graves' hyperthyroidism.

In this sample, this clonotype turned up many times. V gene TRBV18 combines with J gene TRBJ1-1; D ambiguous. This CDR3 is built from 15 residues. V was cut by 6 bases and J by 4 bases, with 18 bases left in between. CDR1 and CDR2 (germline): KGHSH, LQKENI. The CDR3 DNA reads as TGTGCCAGCTCCCTTTACCCAATGAGGAGCACTGAAGCTTTCTTT. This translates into CASSLYPMRSTEAFF.

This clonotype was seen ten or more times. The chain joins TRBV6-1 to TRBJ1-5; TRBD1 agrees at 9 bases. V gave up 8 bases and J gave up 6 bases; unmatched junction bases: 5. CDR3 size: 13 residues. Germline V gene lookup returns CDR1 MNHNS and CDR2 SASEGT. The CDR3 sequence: CASGDRVGQPQHF. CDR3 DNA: TGTGCCAGCGGGGACAGGGTAGGTCAGCCCCAGCATTTT.

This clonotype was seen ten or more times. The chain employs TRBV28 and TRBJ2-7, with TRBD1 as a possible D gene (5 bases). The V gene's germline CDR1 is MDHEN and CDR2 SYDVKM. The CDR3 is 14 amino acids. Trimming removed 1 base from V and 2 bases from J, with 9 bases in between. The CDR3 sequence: CASSLSKGAYEQYF. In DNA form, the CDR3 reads TGTGCCAGCAGTTTATCAAAAGGGGCCTACGAGCAGTACTTC.

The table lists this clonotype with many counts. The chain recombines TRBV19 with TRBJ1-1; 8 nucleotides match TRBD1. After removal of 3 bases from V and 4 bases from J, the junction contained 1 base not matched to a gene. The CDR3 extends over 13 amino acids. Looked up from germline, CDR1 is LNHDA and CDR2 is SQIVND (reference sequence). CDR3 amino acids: CASSIRGLTEAFF. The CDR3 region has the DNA TGTGCCAGTAGTATCAGGGGGCTCACTGAAGCTTTCTTT.

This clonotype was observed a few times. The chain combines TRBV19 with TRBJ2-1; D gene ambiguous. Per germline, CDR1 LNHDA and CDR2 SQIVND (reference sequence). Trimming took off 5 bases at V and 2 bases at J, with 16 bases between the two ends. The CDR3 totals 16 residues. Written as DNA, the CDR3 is TGTGCCAGTAGTTCGAGAGGCTACCGTACCTACAATGAGCAGTTCTTC. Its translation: CASSSRGYRTYNEQFF.

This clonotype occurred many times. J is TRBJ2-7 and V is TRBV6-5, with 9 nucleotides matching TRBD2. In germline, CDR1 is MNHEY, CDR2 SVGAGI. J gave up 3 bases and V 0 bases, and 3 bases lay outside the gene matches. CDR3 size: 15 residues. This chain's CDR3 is CASSYSSTSGYEQYF. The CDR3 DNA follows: TGTGCCAGCAGTTACTCTTCGACTAGCGGCTACGAGCAGTACTTC.

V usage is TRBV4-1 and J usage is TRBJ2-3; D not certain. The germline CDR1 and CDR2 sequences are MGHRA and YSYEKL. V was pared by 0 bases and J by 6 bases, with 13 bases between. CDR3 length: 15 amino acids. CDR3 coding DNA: TGCGCCAGCAGCCAAGATCCCGGCCTTCAGGATACGCAGTATTTT. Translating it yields CASSQDPGLQDTQYF.

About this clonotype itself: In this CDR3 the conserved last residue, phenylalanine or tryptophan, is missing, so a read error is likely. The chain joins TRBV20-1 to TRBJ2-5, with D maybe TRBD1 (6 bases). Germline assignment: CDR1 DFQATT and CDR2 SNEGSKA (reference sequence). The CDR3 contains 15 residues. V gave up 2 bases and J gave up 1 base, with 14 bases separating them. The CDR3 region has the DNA TGCAGTGCTAGACCTTGGGACAACCCCCAAGAGACCCAGTACTCC. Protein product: CSARPWDNPQETQYS.

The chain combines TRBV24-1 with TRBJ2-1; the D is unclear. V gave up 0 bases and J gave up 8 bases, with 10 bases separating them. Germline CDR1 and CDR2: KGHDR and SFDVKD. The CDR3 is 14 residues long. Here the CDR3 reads CATSDLRKSHEQFF. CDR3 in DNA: TGTGCCACCAGTGATTTGCGAAAGTCGCATGAGCAGTTCTTC.